This TCR beta chain comes out of a study of shared clonotypes between healthy human individuals. Negatively enriched CD4+ T cells were divided by CD45RA into naive and memory. Sequencing used immunoSEQ multiplex PCR; TCRdb keeps in-frame clones, though not all of them. The sample holds 850,000 to 1,100,000 clones, approximately 75% seen once. V shed 6 bases and J shed 0 bases, with 9 bases lying between them. The germline V gene has CDR1 MDHEN and CDR2 SYDVKM. The CDR3 spans 15 residues. The TCR originated in a young man in good health. Some clones in this sample may be carry-over from other donors' samples. Sequenced material: memory CD4+ T cells from PBMCs. Regarding subset: CD45RA-negative fraction. V gene TRBV28 combines with J gene TRBJ2-6; the D call may be TRBD1 or TRBD2 (5 bases each). For the CDR3, the DNA is TGTGCCAGCAGCGCCGGGACCTCTGGGGCCAACGTCCTGACTTTC. Encoded protein: CASSAGTSGANVLTF.